A single sample is the source of the 27 T cell receptor beta chains below, sequenced in a study of blood T cell repertoires in COVID-19. Only in-frame clones appear in the TCRdb table, and some are missing; sequencing was by immunoSEQ multiplex PCR. The sample yields hundreds of thousands of clones, 80% to 90% seen once. The sample comprised peripheral blood. These receptors were collected from a woman older than 75 with COVID-19, enrolled during active disease.

This clone occurred once. The chain uses TRBV2 and TRBJ1-5; TRBD1 aligns across 10 bases. The length of the CDR3 is 16 residues. Unmatched junction bases numbered 5, after V lost 5 bases and J lost 1 base. In germline, CDR1 is SNHLY, CDR2 FYNNEI. The CDR3 sequence: CASSNRDRGSNQPQHF. In DNA, the CDR3 is TGTGCCAGCAGTAACCGGGACAGGGGAAGCAATCAGCCCCAGCATTTT.

The gene calls are TRBV7-2 and TRBJ2-1, with TRBD2 matching over 7 bases. CDR1 and CDR2 from the germline V gene are SGHTA and FQGNSA. V lost 7 bases, J lost 6 bases, and 15 bases stayed unmatched. The CDR3 consists of 16 residues. CDR3 sequence reads: CASISGAVKRGNEQFF. The CDR3 coding sequence is TGTGCCAGCATCTCCGGAGCTGTCAAGCGGGGCAATGAGCAGTTCTTC.

The rearrangement links TRBV11-2 to TRBJ2-1; D possibly corresponds to TRBD2 (5 bases). V lost 5 bases and J lost 0, with 8 bases in between. This CDR3 is built from 14 residues. The germline V gene encodes CDR1 SGHAT and CDR2 FQNNGV. The CDR3 here is CASSGSSSYNEQFF. The CDR3 region has the DNA TGTGCCAGCAGCGGGAGTAGCTCCTACAATGAGCAGTTCTTC.

The chain employs TRBV4-1 and TRBJ1-5; D is possibly TRBD1 (5 bases). The V end was cut by 0 bases, the J end by 0 bases, with 9 bases between. The germline V gene has CDR1 MGHRA and CDR2 YSYEKL. The CDR3 loop spans 16 amino acids. CDR3 in amino acids: CASSQDTGHSNQPQHF. CDR3 nucleotides: TGCGCCAGCAGCCAAGATACAGGACATAGCAATCAGCCCCAGCATTTT.

The rearrangement joins TRBV5-1 to TRBJ1-2, with TRBD1 identical over 8 bases. This CDR3 region has 15 residues. Germline loops: CDR1 SGHRS, CDR2 YFSETQ. V lost 1 base and J lost 8; bases outside the gene matches: 10. The CDR3 DNA is TGCGCCAGCAGCTTGTTGACCAGGACAGGGATAGGCTACACCTTC. This gives the protein CASSLLTRTGIGYTF.

The chain joins TRBV9 to TRBJ2-7, with TRBD2 matching over 9 bases. The CDR3 has 16 amino acids. The germline CDR1 and CDR2 sequences are SGDLS and YYNGEE. The ends lost 4 bases at V and 3 bases at J; junction bases unmatched: 11. The CDR3 protein is CASSPNLAGRIYEQYF. The CDR3 nucleotides are TGTGCCAGCAGCCCCAACCTAGCGGGACGAATCTACGAGCAGTACTTC.

CDR3 DNA sequence: TGTGCCAGCAGCCCACCCGATGCCGGGACAGGGCTCTATGGCTACACCTTC. Translation gives CASSPPDAGTGLYGYTF. V and J are TRBV9 and TRBJ1-2; 9 bases match TRBD1. With 4 bases clipped from V and 4 bases from J, the junction kept 14 bases outside the gene matches. Looked up from germline, CDR1 is SGDLS and CDR2 is YYNGEE. The CDR3 runs 17 residues.

V gene TRBV29-1 combines with J gene TRBJ2-7; the D gene is possibly TRBD2 (5 bases). Trimming removed 0 bases from V and 5 bases from J, with 17 bases in between. CDR3 size: 15 residues. The V gene's germline CDR1 is SQVTM and CDR2 ANQGSEA. The CDR3, as DNA: TGCAGCGTTGAAGATCGGGAACTAAAGGACCACGAGCAGTACTTC. This codes for CSVEDRELKDHEQYF.

This chain links TRBV7-2 with TRBJ2-7; 9 bases map to TRBD2. Germline V gives CDR1 SGHTA, CDR2 FQGNSA. The CDR3 extends over 16 amino acids. V was pared by 2 bases and J by 3 bases, with 8 bases of the junction left unmatched. The CDR3 bases are TGTGCCAGCAGCTTAACGGCGGGACTAGCTAACTACGAGCAGTACTTC. Amino acid sequence: CASSLTAGLANYEQYF.

The rearrangement joins TRBV19 to TRBJ2-1; 12 bases are a match to TRBD2. This CDR3 is 16 amino acids long. Germline loops: CDR1 LNHDA, CDR2 SQIVND (reference sequence). The junction had 7 bases not matched to a gene; V was cut back by 7 bases and J by 3 bases. The CDR3 DNA reads TGTGCCAGTACACGGACTAGCGGGGTACGCTACAATGAGCAGTTCTTC. It translates to CASTRTSGVRYNEQFF. The entire variable domain, with the rest obtained from reference TRBV19 and TRBJ2-1, is as follows: DGGITQSPKYLFRKEGQNVTLSCEQNLNHDAMYWYRQDPGQGLRLIYYSQIVNDFQKGDIAEGYSVSREKKESFPLTVTSAQKNPTAFYLCASTRTSGVRYNEQFFGPGTRLTVL.

Only a few counts were recorded for this clone. This chain joins TRBV4-1 and TRBJ1-2; TRBD1 might be the D (5 bases). Trimming stripped 2 bases from V and 7 bases from J, with 17 bases between. The CDR3 totals 15 residues. CDR1 MGHRA and CDR2 YSYEKL come from the germline V gene. CDR3 loop: CASSQRVGHLSGYTF. CDR3 sequence (DNA): TGCGCCAGCAGCCAAAGAGTAGGACATCTGAGTGGCTACACCTTC.

V usage is TRBV6-5 and J usage is TRBJ1-3; 7 bases match TRBD1. This CDR3 is built from 15 residues. Germline V gene sequence: CDR1 MNHEY, CDR2 SVGAGI. V lost 6 bases to trimming and J lost 2 bases; unmatched junction nucleotides: 7. CDR3 amino acids: CASRPAGGPGNTIYF. CDR3 DNA: TGTGCCAGCAGGCCCGCAGGGGGACCTGGAAACACCATATATTTT.

The genes are TRBV21-1 and TRBJ2-5; the table assigns TRBD2, which was not confirmed against the DNA. TRBV21-1 is an annotated pseudogene. The CDR3 totals 12 residues. The CDR3, as DNA: TGTGCCAGCAGCAAAGCCCGGGAGACCCAGTACTTC. Its translation: CASSKARETQYF.

This clone was seen a single time. CDR3 residues: CASSQGVDSRFYGYTF. DNA for the CDR3: TGCGCCAGCAGCCAAGGGGTCGACAGCAGATTCTATGGCTACACCTTC. The chain carries TRBV4-1 and TRBJ1-2, with TRBD1 as a possible D gene (5 bases). This CDR3 comprises 16 residues. Per germline, CDR1 MGHRA and CDR2 YSYEKL. V was cut by 1 base and J by 4 bases, with 16 bases left in between.

The chain is built from TRBV18 and TRBJ1-1; D is perhaps TRBD1 (5 bases). Trimming pared 1 base from V and 1 base from J, leaving 7 bases between. The length of the CDR3 is 14 residues. The germline V gene has CDR1 KGHSH and CDR2 LQKENI. The CDR3 sequence is CASSPLDRNTEAFF. In DNA form, the CDR3 reads TGTGCCAGCTCACCACTAGACAGGAACACTGAAGCTTTCTTT.

The chain couples TRBV5-4 to TRBJ2-3; TRBD2 agrees at 10 bases. V was pared by 4 bases and J by 4 bases, with 12 bases of the junction left unmatched. The germline CDR1 and CDR2 sequences are SGHNT and YYREEE (reference sequence). This CDR3 is built from 17 residues. CDR3 bases: TGTGCCAGCAGCAACCTGGGAGCTAGCGGGGGCGCAGATACGCAGTATTTT. This encodes CASSNLGASGGADTQYF. Based on the CDR3 plus reference TRBV5-4 and TRBJ2-3, the full variable domain is ETGVTQSPTHLIKTRGQQVTLRCSSQSGHNTVSWYQQALGQGPQFIFQYYREEENGRGNFPPRFSGLQFPNYSSELNVNALELDDSALYLCASSNLGASGGADTQYFGPGTRLTVL.

The chain recombines TRBV24-1 with TRBJ2-1, with TRBD1 as a possible D gene (5 bases). Between the trimmed V and J ends, which lost 9 bases and 9 bases, there was a span of 17 bases. The CDR3 consists of 13 residues. CDR1 and CDR2 from the germline V gene are KGHDR and SFDVKD. CDR3 loop: CATQDTRIPEQFF. DNA for the CDR3: TGTGCCACCCAGGACACGAGGATTCCTGAGCAGTTCTTC.

The chain is built from TRBV18 and TRBJ1-3; D unresolved. This CDR3 is 15 amino acids long. Germline CDR1 and CDR2: KGHSH and LQKENI. V was trimmed by 2 bases and J by 0 bases, leaving 8 bases between them. CDR3 in DNA: TGTGCCAGCTCACCAGACGGGAGCTCTGGAAACACCATATATTTT. It translates to CASSPDGSSGNTIYF.

The J gene is TRBJ2-3, the V gene TRBV7-2; 11 nucleotides line up with TRBD1. CDR1 and CDR2 (germline): SGHTA, FQGNSA. V was clipped by 8 bases and J by 4 bases; unmatched bases: 2. The CDR3 totals 13 residues. This CDR3 is CASGTGGPDTQYF. CDR3 DNA sequence: TGTGCCAGCGGGACAGGGGGACCAGATACGCAGTATTTT.

The V and J genes are TRBV5-4 and TRBJ2-7; TRBD1 matches 9 bases. V lost 4 bases and J lost 7; bases outside the gene matches: 6. The CDR3 runs 13 residues. Per the germline V gene, CDR1 is SGHNT and CDR2 is YYREEE (reference sequence). Written as DNA, the CDR3 is TGTGCCAGCAGCGTGGGACAGGGCATAGAGCAGTACTTC. Amino acids: CASSVGQGIEQYF.

The J gene is TRBJ2-2, the V gene TRBV18; tentatively, D is TRBD1 (6 bases). The germline gives CDR1 KGHSH, CDR2 LQKENI. Deletions cut 2 bases from V and 4 bases from J, with 11 bases between. The CDR3 covers 15 residues. CDR3 in amino acids: CASSPNREFTGELFF. In DNA form, the CDR3 reads TGTGCCAGCTCACCAAACAGGGAATTCACCGGGGAGCTGTTTTTT. The full variable domain, in which reference TRBV18 and TRBJ2-2 provide the parts outside the CDR3, is NAGVMQNPRHLVRRRGQEARLRCSPMKGHSHVYWYRQLPEEGLKFMVYLQKENIIDESGMPKERFSAEFPKEGPSILRIQQVVRGDSAAYFCASSPNREFTGELFFGEGSRLTVL.

The genes are TRBV7-9 and TRBJ2-1, with a possible D match to TRBD1 (6 bases). Germline V gene lookup returns CDR1 SEHNR and CDR2 FQNEAQ (reference sequence). The CDR3 is 15 residues long. V lost 4 bases, J lost 6 bases, and 16 bases lay in between. CDR3 in DNA: TGTGCCAGCAGCTCCGGGACAATAGGCGCCAATGAGCAGTTCTTC. It translates to CASSSGTIGANEQFF.

The rearrangement links TRBV6-5 to TRBJ2-1; 8 bases match TRBD2. CDR1 and CDR2 from the germline V gene are MNHEY and SVGAGI. After removal of 6 bases from V and 5 bases from J, the junction contained 9 bases not matched to a gene. CDR3 length: 15 amino acids. CDR3 sequence (DNA): TGTGCCAGCAGCGGGGGGGGACTAGGGGACAATGAGCAGTTCTTC. It codes for CASSGGGLGDNEQFF.

This sequence joins TRBV2 and TRBJ2-3; a possible D gene is TRBD2 (5 bases). The CDR3 is 12 amino acids. Trimming cost V 9 bases and J 2 bases, with 9 bases left between them. The germline V gene encodes CDR1 SNHLY and CDR2 FYNNEI. The CDR3 loop reads CASAGFTDTQYF. For the CDR3, the DNA is TGTGCCAGTGCGGGTTTCACAGATACGCAGTATTTT.

The chain employs TRBV18 and TRBJ2-5, with 10 bases lining up with TRBD2. The trim removed 5 bases at V and 0 bases at J, leaving 9 bases unmatched. The CDR3 has 17 residues. Germline-derived CDR1 and CDR2 are KGHSH and LQKENI. The CDR3 region is CASSTGGLAGDQETQYF. In DNA, the CDR3 is TGTGCCAGCTCAACAGGGGGTCTAGCGGGGGACCAAGAGACCCAGTACTTC.

This clone was detected a few times. The J gene is TRBJ1-4, the V gene TRBV27; the match to TRBD1 covers 9 bases. CDR3 length equals 15 residues. Germline trimming cut 5 bases from V and 4 bases from J; bases unmatched to any gene: 5. CDR1 and CDR2 from the germline V gene are MNHEY and SMNVEV (reference sequence). CDR3 DNA: TGTGCCAGCAGTAGCGGGACAGGGATTAATGAAAAACTGTTTTTT. It encodes CASSSGTGINEKLFF.

V and J are TRBV19 and TRBJ1-2; 7 positions match TRBD1. The CDR3 totals 13 residues. The V gene end was trimmed by 7 bases and the J gene end by 7 bases; junction bases not matched to a gene: 9. The germline V gene encodes CDR1 LNHDA and CDR2 SQIVND (reference sequence). The CDR3 DNA sequence: TGTGCCAGTATTGCTGACAGGGTCGCTGGCTACACCTTC. Its protein is CASIADRVAGYTF.